Below, 15 T cell receptor beta chains from the same sample are listed, as sequenced in a study of spatial heterogeneity in lung cancer. Points from the study as a whole: Tumoral mutation counts were tracked by counts of expanded intratumoral alpha and beta TCRs.

TCRdb analysed the 5' RACE reads with MiXCR anew, one entry per CDR3 protein. In the table there are around 7,000 distinct CDR3 sequences, 14% of which are singletons. These receptors have no identified antigens. Time point noted: sample taken at primary tumor resection. The sample was lung tumor tissue, taken at surgery. Receptor source: a female donor with early-stage non-small cell lung cancer.

This clonotype is deemed medium-sized. CDR3 sequence: CASSLKNTGELFF. CDR3 nucleotides: TGTGCCAGCAGCTTAAAGAACACCGGGGAGCTGTTTTTT. The J gene is TRBJ2-2, the V gene TRBV7-3, with no clear D. Germline V gives CDR1 SGHTA, CDR2 FQGTGA. This CDR3 has 13 residues. With 1 base removed from V and 1 base from J, the gap between germline ends came to 1 base.

This clonotype is classed as medium-sized. This chain uses TRBV7-9 with TRBJ1-2; D is unresolved. The CDR3 is made up of 13 amino acids. V lost 0 bases and J 8 bases, leaving 10 bases between the germline ends. CDR1 and CDR2 (germline): SEHNR, FQNEAQ (reference sequence). The CDR3 sequence: CASSLAAFRGYTF. The CDR3 coding sequence is TGTGCCAGCAGCTTAGCGGCCTTCAGGGGCTACACCTTC.

By sample share, this clonotype is medium-sized. This rearrangement joins TRBV20-1 to TRBJ2-7, with D possibly TRBD1 on 6 matching bases. V lost 2 bases to trimming and J lost 2 bases, with 16 bases between them. The germline gives CDR1 DFQATT, CDR2 SNEGSKA (reference sequence). This CDR3 has 15 amino acids. The CDR3 is CSARNRDTGTYEQYF. The CDR3 nucleotides are TGCAGTGCTAGAAACCGGGACACGGGCACCTACGAGCAGTACTTC.

This clonotype has ten or more counts. Written as DNA, the CDR3 is TGTGCCAGCAGCTTCAGACAGCGGGGCTCAGGCACAGATACGCAGTATTTT. Translation: CASSFRQRGSGTDTQYF. V gene TRBV7-2 combines with J gene TRBJ2-3; TRBD2 agrees at 7 bases. V trimming: 3 bases; J trimming: 1 base; junction bases outside the gene matches: 10. The length of the CDR3 is 17 residues. In germline, CDR1 is SGHTA, CDR2 FQGNSA.

At least ten counts were recorded for this clonotype. The chain joins TRBV6-2 or TRBV6-3 to TRBJ1-2, with a weak D call TRBD1 (6 bases). Germline loops: CDR1 MNHEY, CDR2 SVGEGT. This CDR3 contains 16 residues. V dropped 6 bases and J dropped 4 bases, with 21 bases sitting between them. CDR3 loop: CASSQGTRTTFYGYTF. For the CDR3, the DNA is TGTGCCAGCAGCCAGGGGACACGGACTACTTTCTATGGCTACACCTTC.

Ten or more counts support this clonotype. A much larger clone is a single base away; this may be a read error. The chain recombines TRBV6-6 with TRBJ1-1; tentative D call: TRBD1 (5 bases). CDR3 length: 14 residues. V was shortened by 0 bases and J by 8 bases, with 13 bases between the two germline ends. The germline gives CDR1 MNHNY, CDR2 SVGAGI (reference sequence). CDR3 in amino acids: CASSYSIEGAEAFF. For the CDR3, the DNA is TGTGCCAGCAGTTACTCGATCGAAGGGGCGGAAGCTTTCTTT.

This clonotype is judged medium-sized. The V gene is TRBV5-4, the J gene TRBJ2-1; D unclear. Trimming removed 4 bases at V and 9 bases at J, with 11 bases between. In germline, CDR1 is SGHNT, CDR2 YYREEE (reference sequence). The CDR3 sequence is 12 residues long. The CDR3 here is CASSGDAGEQFF. The CDR3 DNA follows: TGTGCCAGCAGCGGGGATGCAGGTGAGCAGTTCTTC. Filled out from reference TRBV5-4 and TRBJ2-1, the complete variable domain reads ETGVTQSPTHLIKTRGQQVTLRCSSQSGHNTVSWYQQALGQGPQFIFQYYREEENGRGNFPPRFSGLQFPNYSSELNVNALELDDSALYLCASSGDAGEQFFGPGTRLTVL.

This clonotype is termed medium-sized (0.01 to 0.1%). V usage is TRBV6-2 or TRBV6-3 and J usage is TRBJ1-6, with 8 bases that match TRBD1. Germline V gene data show CDR1 as MNHEY and CDR2 as SVGEGT. The CDR3 loop spans 13 amino acids. With 5 bases clipped from V and 10 bases from J, the junction kept 4 bases outside the gene matches. The CDR3 region is CASSPTGVSPLHF. The CDR3 DNA reads as TGTGCCAGCAGTCCGACAGGGGTATCACCCCTCCACTTT.

This clonotype is deemed medium-sized. The rearrangement uses TRBV6-2 or TRBV6-3 and TRBJ1-5; no clear D gene. Germline lookup yields CDR1 MNHEY and CDR2 SVGEGT. V was cut by 6 bases and J by 9 bases, with 9 bases left in between. The CDR3 runs to 11 residues. The CDR3 coding sequence is TGTGCCAGCAGAGAAGAGGGGCCCCAGCATTTT. This encodes CASREEGPQHF.

This clonotype was counted ten times or more. The chain employs TRBV20-1 and TRBJ1-5; 7 nucleotides agree with TRBD1. Trimming at V came to 0 bases and at J to 7 bases, leaving 9 bases not matched to a gene. The CDR3 has 15 amino acids. CDR1 is DFQATT and CDR2 is SNEGSKA in the germline V gene (reference sequence). The CDR3 loop reads CSAREGRGGRQPQHF. Written as DNA, the CDR3 is TGCAGTGCTAGAGAGGGCCGAGGGGGCAGACAGCCCCAGCATTTT.

This clonotype was detected only a few times. The J gene is TRBJ2-3, the V gene TRBV28; 10 bases are shared with TRBD2. The CDR3 sequence is 13 residues long. Germline V CDR1 and CDR2: MDHEN, SYDVKM. DNA for the CDR3: TGTGTCACCGGGACTAGCGATACAGATACGCAGTATTTT. Translated: CVTGTSDTDTQYF.

This clonotype is medium-sized by share. V and J are TRBV27 and TRBJ2-5, with 7 positions matching TRBD1. Germline CDR1 and CDR2: MNHEY and SMNVEV (reference sequence). CDR3 length: 15 amino acids. Unmatched junction bases numbered 8, after V lost 6 bases and J lost 1 base. CDR3 in amino acids: CASRLAGTAQETQYF. CDR3 in DNA: TGTGCCAGCAGACTCGCCGGGACAGCCCAAGAGACCCAGTACTTC.

This clonotype was seen at least ten times. The CDR3 here is CSAIARAEQYF. The CDR3 DNA is TGCAGTGCCATCGCCCGGGCCGAGCAGTACTTC. The V and J genes are TRBV20-1 and TRBJ2-7; the D is unclear. Trimming left V 6 bases short and J 6 bases short, with 12 bases between. The CDR3 runs 11 residues. Germline assignment: CDR1 DFQATT and CDR2 SNEGSKA (reference sequence).

This clonotype ranks as medium-sized. V is TRBV6-6 and J is TRBJ2-7, with D possibly matching TRBD1 (5 bases). The CDR3 has 13 residues. Looked up from germline, CDR1 is MNHNY and CDR2 is SVGAGI (reference sequence). V was shortened by 6 bases and J by 0 bases, with 9 bases between the two germline ends. Written as DNA, the CDR3 is TGTGCCAGCAGCCGGCAGGGCTCCTACGAGCAGTACTTC. Amino acids: CASSRQGSYEQYF.

This clonotype was found many times. This may be a read error, as it is one base from a much larger clone. The J gene is TRBJ1-3, the V gene TRBV18; tentatively, D is TRBD1 (5 bases). Trimming removed 2 bases at V and 9 bases at J, with 8 bases between. The CDR3 contains 12 residues. CDR1 and CDR2 (germline): KGHSH, LQKENI. The CDR3 bases are TGTGCCAGCTCACCAGGGGCGGGCACCATATATTTT. Protein: CASSPGAGTIYF.